This entry features one T cell receptor beta chain sequence. Its antigen is undetermined. Read sequence stops 3 residues before the CDR3 end, and the germline J gene provides the missing end. Trimming took 0 bases from V and 1 from J; bases not matched to a gene: 1. This CDR3 comprises 15 residues. Germline V lookup: CDR1 SGHRS, CDR2 YFSETQ. TCRdb keeps only in-frame clones here, not all; method: immunoSEQ multiplex PCR. The sample spans 25,000 to 30,000 clones; the ten largest clones claim 2.5% to 3%. The entry originates in a study of T cells in women clearing cervical HPV infection. For the study at large: HLA type could not be excluded as a confounder. Study-level results: Repertoire richness, not evenness, was significantly elevated in CIN3+ cases versus controls. TRBV6-7 relative abundance averaged roughly 0.1% in cases and 0.15% to 0.2% in controls.

The sequenced sample consisted of blood buffy coat. This receptor was obtained from a woman aged 18 to 75 with a cervical HPV16 infection that either progressed to CIN3+ or cleared (not recorded which). The chain has TRBV5-1 and TRBJ2-1; the match to TRBD1 covers 7 bases. CDR3 DNA (partial): TGCGCCAGCAGCTTGGACAGGGGATCCTACAATGAG. It is translated as CASSLDRGSYNE. The entire CDR3 sequence reads CASSLDRGSYNEQFF.